Each of the 15 T cell receptor beta chains below was sequenced from the same sample in a study of blood T cell repertoires in COVID-19. Generated by immunoSEQ multiplex PCR, the TCRdb table keeps only in-frame clones and is missing some. The table shows 250,000 to 350,000 clones, with approximately 82% occurring only once. Sequenced input: peripheral blood. These receptors originate from a woman between 50 and 59 years old with acute or convalescent COVID-19.

The gene calls are TRBV30 and TRBJ2-5; weak D call: TRBD2 (6 bases). From germline, CDR1 is GTSNPN and CDR2 SVGIG (reference sequence). The CDR3 has 13 residues. Deletions cut 1 base from V and 5 bases from J, with 11 bases between. CDR3 residues: CAWSGGLAETQYF. CDR3 bases: TGTGCCTGGAGTGGGGGACTCGCGGAGACCCAGTACTTC.

This chain joins TRBV2 and TRBJ1-4; weak D call: TRBD1 (5 bases). From germline, CDR1 is SNHLY and CDR2 FYNNEI. Trimming stripped 3 bases from V and 10 bases from J, with 9 bases between. This CDR3 spans 12 amino acids. CDR3 amino acids: CASSDSGGKLFF. CDR3 DNA: TGTGCCAGCAGTGATTCGGGGGGAAAACTGTTTTTT.

The chain carries TRBV25-1 and TRBJ2-5; perhaps TRBD2 as D (6 bases). Germline V gives CDR1 MGHDK, CDR2 SYGVNS. The V end lost 3 bases, the J end lost 5 bases, and 16 bases lay between the germline ends. CDR3 length: 15 residues. The DNA for the CDR3 is TGTGCCAGCAGTGAGGGACTGTGGACGAGGGAGACCCAGTACTTC. This translates into CASSEGLWTRETQYF.

The chain employs TRBV2 and TRBJ2-1; the match to TRBD1 covers 8 bases. Germline lookup yields CDR1 SNHLY and CDR2 FYNNEI. Trimming cost V 5 bases and J 10 bases; bases outside gene matches: 10. The CDR3 has 14 amino acids. Here the CDR3 reads CASSPQGGGGEQFF. For the CDR3, the DNA is TGTGCCAGCAGTCCACAGGGGGGTGGAGGGGAGCAGTTCTTC. The whole variable domain, filled in from reference TRBV2 and TRBJ2-1, reads EPEVTQTPSHQVTQMGQEVILRCVPISNHLYFYWYRQILGQKVEFLVSFYNNEISEKSEIFDDQFSVERPDGSNFTLKIRSTKLEDSAMYFCASSPQGGGGEQFFGPGTRLTVL.

The chain carries TRBV6-5 and TRBJ1-5; 7 nucleotides line up with TRBD1. This CDR3 comprises 14 residues. V gave up 7 bases and J gave up 2 bases; unmatched junction bases: 5. Germline V CDR1 and CDR2: MNHEY, SVGAGI. Written as DNA, the CDR3 is TGTGCCAGCACCGTAACAGGGGGCAATCAGCCCCAGCATTTT. The encoded protein is CASTVTGGNQPQHF.

The chain employs TRBV10-2 and TRBJ2-3; possibly TRBD1 for D (6 bases). The CDR3 runs to 15 residues. Trimming stripped 0 bases from V and 4 bases from J, with 11 bases between. Germline-derived CDR1 and CDR2 are WSHSY and SAAADI. This chain's CDR3 is CASSESGQTSDTQYF. The CDR3 coding sequence is TGCGCCAGCAGTGAGTCTGGACAGACTTCAGATACGCAGTATTTT.

The rearrangement links TRBV7-9 to TRBJ1-1; TRBD1 matches 8 bases. V gave up 1 base and J gave up 5 bases; unmatched junction bases: 6. The CDR3 has 15 amino acids. Germline lookup yields CDR1 SEHNR and CDR2 FQNEAQ (reference sequence). CDR3 DNA sequence: TGTGCCAGCAGCTTAGTTGCAGGGGGCTTAACTGAAGCTTTCTTT. Translated: CASSLVAGGLTEAFF. The whole variable domain, filled in from reference TRBV7-9 and TRBJ1-1, reads DTGVSQNPRHKITKRGQNVTFRCDPISEHNRLYWYRQTLGQGPEFLTYFQNEAQLEKSRLLSDRFSAERPKGSFSTLEIQRTEQGDSAMYLCASSLVAGGLTEAFFGQGTRLTVV.

The chain combines TRBV21-1 with TRBJ1-4; the D segment call TRBD1 is taken from the table without a DNA check. TRBV21-1 is flagged as a pseudogene. The CDR3 spans 14 residues. The chain's CDR3 is CASSHRDRVEKLFF. The CDR3 coding sequence is TGTGCCAGCAGCCACCGGGACAGGGTCGAAAAACTGTTTTTT.

This clone appeared a single time. This rearrangement joins TRBV6-2 or TRBV6-3 to TRBJ1-5; tentatively, D is TRBD1 (6 bases). Trimming stripped 2 bases from V and 4 bases from J, with 12 bases between. The V gene's germline CDR1 is MNHEY and CDR2 SVGEGT. The CDR3 covers 15 residues. CDR3 loop: CASSYAGTTNQPQHF. CDR3 nucleotides: TGTGCCAGCAGTTACGCCGGGACAACAAATCAGCCCCAGCATTTT.

This chain links TRBV24-1 with TRBJ2-1; 13 bases are shared with TRBD2. This CDR3 spans 17 amino acids. The J segment lost 8 bases and the V segment lost 4 bases, leaving 10 bases of the junction unmatched. Per the germline V gene, CDR1 is KGHDR and CDR2 is SFDVKD. The CDR3 nucleotides read TGTGCCACCAGTGACGGGGGACTAGCGGGAAATGAAGATGAGCAGTTCTTC. The encoded protein is CATSDGGLAGNEDEQFF.

This clone has only a few counts. The chain combines TRBV2 with TRBJ1-1; no reliable D call. Looked up from germline, CDR1 is SNHLY and CDR2 is FYNNEI. Trimming took 7 bases from V and 0 from J, leaving 9 bases between them. This CDR3 has 13 residues. The CDR3: CASNEFMNTEAFF. CDR3 DNA: TGTGCCAGCAACGAGTTCATGAACACTGAAGCTTTCTTT. The whole variable domain, remainder taken from reference TRBV2 and TRBJ1-1, is EPEVTQTPSHQVTQMGQEVILRCVPISNHLYFYWYRQILGQKVEFLVSFYNNEISEKSEIFDDQFSVERPDGSNFTLKIRSTKLEDSAMYFCASNEFMNTEAFFGQGTRLTVV.

The chain recombines TRBV6-2 or TRBV6-3 with TRBJ2-4, with 7 nucleotides matching TRBD1. The CDR3 runs to 15 residues. In germline, CDR1 is MNHEY, CDR2 SVGEGT. V shed 2 bases, J shed 8 bases, and the junction held 9 bases outside the gene matches. The chain's CDR3 is CASSYGPNRGDIQYF. The CDR3 bases are TGTGCCAGCAGTTACGGTCCCAACAGGGGTGACATTCAGTACTTC.

This rearrangement joins TRBV6-4 to TRBJ1-1; D uncertain. Trimming shortened V by 5 bases and J by 3 bases, and 10 bases separated the two germline ends. The germline V gene has CDR1 MRHNA and CDR2 SNTAGT. The CDR3 loop spans 13 amino acids. For the CDR3, the DNA is TGTGCCAGCAGTTTCTCGGGATACACTGAAGCTTTCTTT. This codes for CASSFSGYTEAFF.

The chain combines TRBV13 with TRBJ2-7, with 7 bases lining up with TRBD1. The CDR3 extends over 16 amino acids. V shed 5 bases and J 0 bases; nucleotides not matched to a gene: 10. Germline V gene data show CDR1 as PRHDT and CDR2 as FYEKMQ (reference sequence). This CDR3 reads CASSPRTGRGSYEQYF. CDR3 DNA: TGTGCCAGCAGCCCACGGACAGGTCGGGGCTCCTACGAGCAGTACTTC.

The rearrangement joins TRBV19 to TRBJ2-2, with D uncertain. CDR3 length: 15 residues. The germline gives CDR1 LNHDA, CDR2 SQIVND (reference sequence). V lost 5 bases and J lost 4, with 14 bases in between. CDR3 sequence (DNA): TGTGCCAGTAGTTCCAAGTCCTGGCCCACCGGGGAGCTGTTTTTT. Encoded protein: CASSSKSWPTGELFF.